Following are 6 T cell receptor beta chains from one sample sequenced in a study of blood T cell repertoires in COVID-19. Clones were read by immunoSEQ multiplex PCR, and TCRdb kept only the in-frame ones, dropping some. The top ten hold less than 2% of the sample, which has 150,000 to 200,000 clones, around 83% seen once. The sample comprised peripheral blood. Source of these receptors: a human donor in a cohort sampled during active COVID-19.

The chain carries TRBV6-2 or TRBV6-3 and TRBJ2-1; 8 nucleotides align to TRBD2. CDR3 length: 16 residues. CDR1 and CDR2 from the germline V gene are MNHEY and SVGEGT. The ends lost 2 bases at V and 4 bases at J; junction bases unmatched: 7. The CDR3 region is CASSYESGGPYNEQFF. The CDR3, as DNA: TGTGCCAGCAGTTACGAGTCGGGAGGGCCATACAATGAGCAGTTCTTC.

V usage is TRBV27 and J usage is TRBJ2-7; 7 bases map to TRBD2. Germline CDR1 is MNHEY and CDR2 is SMNVEV (reference sequence). J gave up 2 bases and V 3 bases, and 4 bases lay outside the gene matches. This CDR3 is 14 amino acids long. CDR3 sequence reads: CASSLGDYPYEQYF. CDR3 nucleotides: TGTGCCAGCAGTTTGGGGGACTACCCCTACGAGCAGTACTTC.

The chain has TRBV6-5 and TRBJ2-7; unclear D gene. Trimming removed 0 bases at V and 0 bases at J, with 9 bases between. CDR3 length: 15 residues. Looked up from germline, CDR1 is MNHEY and CDR2 is SVGAGI. CDR3 nucleotide sequence: TGTGCCAGCAGTTACTCGGCCCTAGGCTCCTACGAGCAGTACTTC. Amino acids: CASSYSALGSYEQYF.

The chain has TRBV2 and TRBJ1-5; a weak D match, TRBD1 (6 bases). V was cut by 7 bases and J by 4 bases, with 14 bases left in between. The CDR3 runs 14 residues. Germline CDR1 is SNHLY and CDR2 is FYNNEI. This CDR3 is CASTGQRTNQPQHF. In nucleotides, the CDR3 is TGTGCCAGCACCGGACAGAGAACGAATCAGCCCCAGCATTTT.

The chain carries TRBV7-8 and TRBJ2-7; tentatively, D is TRBD1 (6 bases). Trimming removed 5 bases at V and 2 bases at J, with 25 bases between. The CDR3 totals 18 residues. Germline V CDR1 and CDR2: SGHVS, FQNEAQ. In nucleotides, the CDR3 is TGTGCCAGCAGCCCCAACGAACCCCCCGGACAGCGACCCTACGAGCAGTACTTC. Its protein product is CASSPNEPPGQRPYEQYF.

Only a few counts were recorded for this clone. This chain uses TRBV20-1 with TRBJ2-1; TRBD1 aligns across 9 bases. The CDR3 sequence is 14 residues long. Per germline, CDR1 DFQATT and CDR2 SNEGSKA (reference sequence). V dropped 3 bases and J dropped 6; count of bases not matched to a gene: 6. CDR3 region: CSASRTGDFNEQFF. In DNA, the CDR3 is TGCAGTGCTAGTAGGACAGGGGATTTCAATGAGCAGTTCTTC.